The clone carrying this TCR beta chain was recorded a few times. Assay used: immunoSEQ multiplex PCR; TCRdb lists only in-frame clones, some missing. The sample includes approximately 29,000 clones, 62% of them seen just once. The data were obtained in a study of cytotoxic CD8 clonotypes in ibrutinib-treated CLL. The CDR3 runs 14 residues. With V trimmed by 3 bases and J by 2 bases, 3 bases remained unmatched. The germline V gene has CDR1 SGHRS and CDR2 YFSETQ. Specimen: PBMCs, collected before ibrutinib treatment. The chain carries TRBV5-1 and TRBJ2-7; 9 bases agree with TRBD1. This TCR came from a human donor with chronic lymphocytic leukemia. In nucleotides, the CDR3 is TGCGCCAGCAGCTGGGGGGACAGGGCCTACGAGCAGTACTTC. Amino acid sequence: CASSWGDRAYEQYF.